This T cell receptor (beta chain) appears in the sequencing data of a study of human T cells and chemical hapten exposure. As for the study in general: TCR yield per sample varied, mainly due to pooled library volumes.

On this clonotype: Antigen specificity is unknown.

Extraction of total RNA was performed on unfractionated whole blood. Overall study results and limits: Counts of TCRs above 1 in 1000 frequency stayed unchanged with DPC sensitization.

The CDR3 consists of 15 residues. With V trimmed by 2 bases and J by 6 bases, 7 bases remained unmatched. Per germline, CDR1 KGHSY and CDR2 FQNENV. TCRdb redid the calling of the 5' RACE reads with MiXCR, one entry per CDR3 protein. The data show over 70,000 distinct CDR3 sequences, about a sixth seen once. The sequence was obtained from a female donor in good health. The chain couples TRBV16 to TRBJ1-2; 9 bases map to TRBD1. CDR3 protein: CASSQRGRQGDGYTF. The CDR3 bases are TGTGCCAGCAGCCAAAGGGGAAGACAGGGGGATGGCTACACCTTC.